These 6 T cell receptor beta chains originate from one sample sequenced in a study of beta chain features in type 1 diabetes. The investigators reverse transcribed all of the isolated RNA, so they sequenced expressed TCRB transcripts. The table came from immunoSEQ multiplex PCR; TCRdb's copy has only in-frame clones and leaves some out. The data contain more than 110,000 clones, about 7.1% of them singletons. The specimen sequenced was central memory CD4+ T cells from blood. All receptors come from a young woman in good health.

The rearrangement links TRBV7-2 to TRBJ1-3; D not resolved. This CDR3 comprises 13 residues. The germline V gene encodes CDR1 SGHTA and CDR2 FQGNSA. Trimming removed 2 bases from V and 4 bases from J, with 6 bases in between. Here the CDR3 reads CASSLPIGNTIYF. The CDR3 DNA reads TGTGCCAGCAGCTTACCCATCGGAAACACCATATATTTT.

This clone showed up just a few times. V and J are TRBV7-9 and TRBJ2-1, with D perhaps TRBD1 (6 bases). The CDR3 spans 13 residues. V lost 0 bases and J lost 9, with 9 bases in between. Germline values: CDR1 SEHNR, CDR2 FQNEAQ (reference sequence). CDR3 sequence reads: CASSLAQGSEQFF. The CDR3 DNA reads TGTGCCAGCAGCTTAGCGCAGGGGAGTGAGCAGTTCTTC.

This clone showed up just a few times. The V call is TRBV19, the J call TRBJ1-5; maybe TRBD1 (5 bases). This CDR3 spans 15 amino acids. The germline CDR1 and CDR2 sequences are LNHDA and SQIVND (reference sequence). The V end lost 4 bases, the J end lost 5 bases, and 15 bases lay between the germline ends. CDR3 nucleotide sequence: TGTGCCAGTAGTACCGCCTGGAGGGGATATCAGCCCCAGCATTTT. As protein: CASSTAWRGYQPQHF.

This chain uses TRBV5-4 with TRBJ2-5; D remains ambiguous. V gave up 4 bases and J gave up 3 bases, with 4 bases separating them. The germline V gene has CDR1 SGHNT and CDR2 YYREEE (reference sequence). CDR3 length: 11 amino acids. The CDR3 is CASSIKETQYF. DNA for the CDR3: TGTGCCAGCAGCATCAAAGAGACCCAGTACTTC.

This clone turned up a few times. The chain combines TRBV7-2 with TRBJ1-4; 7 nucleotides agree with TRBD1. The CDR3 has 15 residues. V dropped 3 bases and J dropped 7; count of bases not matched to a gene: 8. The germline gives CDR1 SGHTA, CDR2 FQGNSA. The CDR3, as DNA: TGTGCCAGCAGCTTCCAACAGGGGCGGGGTGAAAAACTGTTTTTT. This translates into CASSFQQGRGEKLFF.

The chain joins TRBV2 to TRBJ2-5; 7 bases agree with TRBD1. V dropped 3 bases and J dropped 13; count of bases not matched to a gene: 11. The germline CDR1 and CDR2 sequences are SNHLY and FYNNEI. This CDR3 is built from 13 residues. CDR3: CASSEGYGQAVYF. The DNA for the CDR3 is TGTGCCAGCAGTGAGGGTTATGGACAGGCTGTGTACTTC.